Listed below are T cell receptor beta chains from one sample, sequenced in a study of a mutant IDH1 vaccine in newly diagnosed glioma. The method was immunoSEQ multiplex PCR; TCRdb's version includes in-frame clones alone and lacks a portion of them. The table lists tens of thousands of clones, about 61% of them singletons. The antigens of these receptors remain unknown. The sequencing used peripheral blood mononuclear cells (PBMCs), collected from a glioma patient whose treatment included an IDH1 peptide vaccine. The source of these receptors is a man between 35 and 55 years old with glioma. Some clones in this sample may be carry-over from other donors' samples. The CDR3 runs from the conserved cysteine through the conserved F or W. The D gene is left open where the match is weak. A clone size is listed for some rows: how often the clone was seen (once, few, many), or a class if it is expanded.

TRBV2	TRBJ2-4	-	-	CASRGPVGKNIQYF	TGTGCCAGCAGGGGACCCGTAGGTAAAAACATTCAGTACTTC
TRBV15	TRBJ2-7	TRBD1	-	CATSPDREWYEQYF	TGTGCCACCAGCCCGGACAGGGAATGGTACGAGCAGTACTTC
TRBV7-9	TRBJ2-7	TRBD1	-	CASRPGTGYEQYF	TGTGCCAGCAGGCCCGGGACAGGCTACGAGCAGTACTTC
TRBV6-5	TRBJ2-7	-	-	CASSYSKGGYEQYF	TGTGCCAGCAGTTACTCAAAAGGGGGCTACGAGCAGTACTTC
TRBV4-1	TRBJ2-3	-	-	CASSQDYTDTQYF	TGCGCCAGCAGCCAGGACTACACAGATACGCAGTATTTT
TRBV5-1	TRBJ1-3	-	-	CASSSDMSNTIYF	TGCGCCAGCAGCTCAGACATGTCGAACACCATATATTTT
TRBV4-1	TRBJ2-1	-	-	CASSQDHAGPSMYNEQFF	TGCGCCAGCAGCCAAGACCATGCAGGACCCTCAATGTACAATGAGCAGTTCTTC
TRBV27	TRBJ2-7	TRBD2	-	CASSFSGGSSYEQYF	TGTGCCAGCAGTTTTAGCGGGGGGAGCTCCTACGAGCAGTACTTC
TRBV5-1	TRBJ2-1	TRBD2	-	CASSFFGSGGRSSYNEQFF	TGCGCCAGCAGCTTTTTTGGTAGCGGGGGGCGGAGCTCCTACAATGAGCAGTTCTTC
TRBV6-5	TRBJ2-3	TRBD2	-	CASSAPGLASDTQYF	TGTGCCAGCAGTGCCCCGGGACTAGCCTCAGATACGCAGTATTTT
TRBV4-1	TRBJ1-2	-	-	CASSHQGRENGYTF	TGCGCCAGCAGCCACCAAGGGCGGGAGAATGGCTACACCTTC
TRBV25-1	TRBJ2-7	TRBD1	-	CASSSPGQRDSYEQYF	TGTGCCAGCAGTAGCCCGGGACAGAGAGATTCCTACGAGCAGTACTTC
TRBV7-9	TRBJ2-7	-	-	CASSLAQGFDEQYF	TGTGCCAGCAGCTTAGCGCAGGGGTTCGACGAGCAGTACTTC
TRBV7-6	TRBJ2-1	TRBD2	-	CASSQGLAGYNEQFF	TGTGCCAGCAGCCAGGGACTAGCGGGCTACAATGAGCAGTTCTTC
TRBV10-3	TRBJ2-3	TRBD1	once	CAISESLGTGEFLDTDTQYF	TGTGCCATCAGTGAGTCGCTCGGGACAGGAGAGTTCCTCGACACAGATACGCAGTATTTT
TRBV2	TRBJ1-2	TRBD1	few	CASRPTLYRGVSNGYTF	TGTGCCAGCAGGCCGACCCTATACAGGGGCGTCTCTAATGGCTACACCTTC
TRBV9	TRBJ2-3	TRBD2	-	CASSSPVGLAALSTDTQYF	TGTGCCAGCAGCTCGCCGGTTGGGCTAGCGGCGCTTAGCACAGATACGCAGTATTTT
TRBV5-6	TRBJ2-1	-	-	CASSAGWGNEQFF	TGTGCCAGCAGCGCGGGGTGGGGGAATGAGCAGTTCTTC
TRBV5-6	TRBJ2-5	-	-	CASSPPRPRTRTQYF	TGTGCCAGCAGCCCGCCGCGCCCCAGAACACGGACCCAGTACTTC
TRBV11-2	TRBJ1-1	-	-	CASSPLLNTEAFF	TGTGCCAGCAGCCCCCTCTTGAACACTGAAGCTTTCTTT
TRBV7-9	TRBJ1-3	-	-	CASSPMLDSGNTIYF	TGTGCCAGCAGCCCTATGTTGGACTCTGGAAACACCATATATTTT
TRBV27	TRBJ2-7	-	few	CASSLAPQGPQSEQYF	TGTGCCAGCAGCTTAGCGCCCCAGGGACCTCAAAGCGAGCAGTACTTC
TRBV29-1	TRBJ2-5	-	-	CSVEMVLSETQYF	TGCAGCGTTGAAATGGTTTTGTCGGAGACCCAGTACTTC